The clone carrying this TCR beta chain was detected only a few times. Its antigen is unknown. The sample belongs to a study of memory CD4+ T cells and cytomegalovirus serostatus. Study observations and caveats: CD4+ memory repertoires contained about 40% of the roughly 160 reported CMV TCRbeta sequences.

Germline-derived CDR1 and CDR2 are MNHNS and SASEGT. The CDR3 totals 14 residues. Trimming cost V 6 bases and J 4 bases, with 15 bases left between them. The sort gate was single viable CD3+CD4+CD8-CD45RO+ cells for memory CD4+ T cells. Donors' CMV status reflects serum IgG against pp150, pp28, p38, p52. After thawing, CD4+ T cells were positively selected. In the study's own analysis: Out-of-frame sequences were removed, leaving 2,000,000 or so distinct TCRbeta sequences. Measured with immunoSEQ multiplex PCR; TCRdb has only the in-frame clones, and not every one. From that table come the V and J calls and clone size; the DNA was used to work out D and trimming. The sample carries around 50,000 clones, under 80% recorded once.

The specimen was memory CD4+ T cells from blood. The clonotype comes from an adult in good health and CMV-seronegative. The chain couples TRBV6-1 to TRBJ2-5; no clear D gene. The CDR3 protein is CASRDSTRGETQYF. DNA for the CDR3: TGTGCCAGCAGAGACTCCACCCGCGGAGAGACCCAGTACTTC.